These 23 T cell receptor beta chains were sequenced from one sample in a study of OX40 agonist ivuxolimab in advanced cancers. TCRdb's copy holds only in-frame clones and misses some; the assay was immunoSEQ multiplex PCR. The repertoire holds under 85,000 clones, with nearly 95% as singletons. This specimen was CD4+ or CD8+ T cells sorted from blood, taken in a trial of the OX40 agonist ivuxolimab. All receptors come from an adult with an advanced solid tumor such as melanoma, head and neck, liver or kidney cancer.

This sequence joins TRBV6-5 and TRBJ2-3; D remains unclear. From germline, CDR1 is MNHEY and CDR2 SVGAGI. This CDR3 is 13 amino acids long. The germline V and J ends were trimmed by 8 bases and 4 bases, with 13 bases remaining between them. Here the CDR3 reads CASYLSSADTQYF. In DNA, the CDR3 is TGTGCCAGCTATTTATCCAGCGCAGATACGCAGTATTTT.

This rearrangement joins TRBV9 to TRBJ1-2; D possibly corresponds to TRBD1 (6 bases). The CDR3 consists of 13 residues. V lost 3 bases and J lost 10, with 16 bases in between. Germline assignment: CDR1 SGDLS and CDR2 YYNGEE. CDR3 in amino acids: CASSGHREADYTF. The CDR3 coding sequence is TGTGCCAGCAGCGGGCACAGGGAAGCGGACTACACCTTC.

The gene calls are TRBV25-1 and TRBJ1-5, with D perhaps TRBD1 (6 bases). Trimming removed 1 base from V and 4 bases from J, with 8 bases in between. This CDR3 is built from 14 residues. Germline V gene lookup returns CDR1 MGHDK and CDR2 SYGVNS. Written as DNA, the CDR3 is TGTGCCAGCAGTGAATTAGGGGGGAATCAGCCCCAGCATTTT. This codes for CASSELGGNQPQHF. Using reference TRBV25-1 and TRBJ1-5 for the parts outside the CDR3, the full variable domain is EADIYQTPRYLVIGTGKKITLECSQTMGHDKMYWYQQDPGMELHLIHYSYGVNSTEKGDLSSESTVSRIRTEHFPLTLESARPSHTSQYLCASSELGGNQPQHFGDGTRLSIL.

CDR3 loop: CASSFWPDSGDYNEQFF. As DNA, the CDR3 is TGCGCCAGCAGCTTTTGGCCCGACAGCGGGGACTACAATGAGCAGTTCTTC. This chain uses TRBV5-1 with TRBJ2-1; 7 positions agree with TRBD2. The CDR3 spans 17 residues. The V and J ends lost 2 bases and 3 bases, in that order; junction bases with no gene match: 11. Germline V gene data show CDR1 as SGHRS and CDR2 as YFSETQ.

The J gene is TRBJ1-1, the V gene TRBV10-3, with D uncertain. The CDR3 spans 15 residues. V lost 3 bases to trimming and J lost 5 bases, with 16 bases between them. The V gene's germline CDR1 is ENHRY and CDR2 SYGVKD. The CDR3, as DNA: TGTGCCATCAGTGATGAGGTGATGGGTTGGACTGAAGCTTTCTTT. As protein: CAISDEVMGWTEAFF.

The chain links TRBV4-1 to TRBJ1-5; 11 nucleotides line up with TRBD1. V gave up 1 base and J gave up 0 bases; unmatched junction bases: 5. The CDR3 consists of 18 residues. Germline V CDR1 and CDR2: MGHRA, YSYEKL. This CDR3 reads CASSQGGQGAYSNQPQHF. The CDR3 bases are TGCGCCAGCAGCCAAGGAGGACAGGGGGCTTATAGCAATCAGCCCCAGCATTTT.

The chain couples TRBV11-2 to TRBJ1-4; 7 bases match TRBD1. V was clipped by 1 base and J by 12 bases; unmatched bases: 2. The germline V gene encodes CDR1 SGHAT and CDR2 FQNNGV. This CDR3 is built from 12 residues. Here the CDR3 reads CASSLGRGQLFF. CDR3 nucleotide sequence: TGTGCCAGCAGCTTAGGGAGGGGGCAACTGTTTTTT.

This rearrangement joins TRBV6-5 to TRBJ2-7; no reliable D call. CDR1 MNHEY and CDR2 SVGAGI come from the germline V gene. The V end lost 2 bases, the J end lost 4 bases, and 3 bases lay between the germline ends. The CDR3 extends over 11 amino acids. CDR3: CASSYQYEQYF. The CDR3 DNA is TGTGCCAGCAGTTACCAGTACGAGCAGTACTTC.

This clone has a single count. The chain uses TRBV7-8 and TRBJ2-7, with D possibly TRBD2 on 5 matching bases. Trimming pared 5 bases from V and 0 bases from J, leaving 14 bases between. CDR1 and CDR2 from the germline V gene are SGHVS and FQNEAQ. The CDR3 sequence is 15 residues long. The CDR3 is CASSLEGPSSYEQYF. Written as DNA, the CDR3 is TGTGCCAGCAGCCTAGAGGGCCCAAGCTCCTACGAGCAGTACTTC.

This chain's CDR3 is CASSLAVRGTEAFF. The CDR3 region has the DNA TGTGCCAGCAGTTTAGCCGTACGGGGCACTGAAGCTTTCTTT. The genes are TRBV27 and TRBJ1-1; D not resolved. Between the trimmed V and J ends, which lost 2 bases and 4 bases, there was a span of 11 bases. Germline CDR1 is MNHEY and CDR2 is SMNVEV (reference sequence). The CDR3 consists of 14 residues.

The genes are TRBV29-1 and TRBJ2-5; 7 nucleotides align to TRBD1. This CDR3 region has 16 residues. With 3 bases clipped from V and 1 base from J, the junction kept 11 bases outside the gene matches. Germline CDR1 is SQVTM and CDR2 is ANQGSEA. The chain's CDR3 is CSVDKPGQLLQETQYF. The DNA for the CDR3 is TGCAGCGTTGACAAGCCGGGACAGCTCCTCCAAGAGACCCAGTACTTC.

CDR3 in DNA: TGTGCCAGTAGTATGGTTTTTATAGCGGGAGGGAACACAGATACGCAGTATTTT. Translation: CASSMVFIAGGNTDTQYF. V usage is TRBV19 and J usage is TRBJ2-3; 11 bases map to TRBD2. The V gene end was trimmed by 3 bases and the J gene end by 2 bases; junction bases not matched to a gene: 10. Germline CDR1 and CDR2: LNHDA and SQIVND (reference sequence). The CDR3 runs to 18 residues.

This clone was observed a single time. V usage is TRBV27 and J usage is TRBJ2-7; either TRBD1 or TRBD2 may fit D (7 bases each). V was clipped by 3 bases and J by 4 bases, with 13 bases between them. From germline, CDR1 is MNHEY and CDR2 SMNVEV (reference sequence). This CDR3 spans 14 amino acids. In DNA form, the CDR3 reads TGTGCCAGCAGTTTGGCCAGGGGGGGGTACGAGCAGTACTTC. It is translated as CASSLARGGYEQYF.

CDR3 in amino acids: CASSFQNNEQFF. The CDR3 region has the DNA TGTGCCAGCAGCTTCCAGAACAATGAGCAGTTCTTC. This chain uses TRBV13 with TRBJ2-1; D remains unclear. The CDR3 consists of 12 residues. Germline CDR1 reads PRHDT; CDR2 reads FYEKMQ (reference sequence). The germline V and J ends were trimmed by 3 bases and 5 bases, with 5 bases remaining between them.

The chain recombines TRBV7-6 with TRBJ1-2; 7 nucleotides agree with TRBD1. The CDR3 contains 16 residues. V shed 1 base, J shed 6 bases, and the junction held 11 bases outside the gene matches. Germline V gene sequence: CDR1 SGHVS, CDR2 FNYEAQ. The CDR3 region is CASSLVVTGTEDGYTF. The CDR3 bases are TGTGCCAGCAGCTTAGTCGTCACCGGGACAGAGGATGGCTACACCTTC. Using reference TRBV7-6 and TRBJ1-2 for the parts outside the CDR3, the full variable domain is GAGVSQSPRYKVTKRGQDVALRCDPISGHVSLYWYRQALGQGPEFLTYFNYEAQQDKSGLPNDRFSAERPEGSISTLTIQRTEQRDSAMYRCASSLVVTGTEDGYTFGSGTRLTVV.

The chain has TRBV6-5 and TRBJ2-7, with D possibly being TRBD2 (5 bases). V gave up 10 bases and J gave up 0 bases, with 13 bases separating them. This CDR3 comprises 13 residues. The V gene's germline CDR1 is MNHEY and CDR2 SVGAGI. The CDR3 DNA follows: TGTGCCACCGGGTCCGGGGTCTCCTACGAGCAGTACTTC. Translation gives CATGSGVSYEQYF.

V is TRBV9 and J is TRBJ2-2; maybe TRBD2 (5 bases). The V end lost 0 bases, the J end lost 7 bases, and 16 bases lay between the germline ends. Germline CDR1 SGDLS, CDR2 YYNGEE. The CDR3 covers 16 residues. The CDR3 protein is CASSVEVGGEIGELFF. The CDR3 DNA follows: TGTGCCAGCAGCGTAGAGGTAGGAGGAGAGATCGGGGAGCTGTTTTTT.

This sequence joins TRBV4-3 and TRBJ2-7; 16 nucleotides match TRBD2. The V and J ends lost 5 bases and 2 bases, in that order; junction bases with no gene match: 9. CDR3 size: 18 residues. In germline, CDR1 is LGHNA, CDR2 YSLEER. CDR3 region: CASSTGLAGGPETYEQYF. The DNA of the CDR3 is TGCGCCAGCAGCACGGGACTAGCGGGAGGGCCAGAGACCTACGAGCAGTACTTC.

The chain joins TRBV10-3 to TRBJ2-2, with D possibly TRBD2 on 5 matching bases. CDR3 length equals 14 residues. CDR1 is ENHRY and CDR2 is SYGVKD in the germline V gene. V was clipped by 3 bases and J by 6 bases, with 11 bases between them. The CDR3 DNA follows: TGTGCCATCAGTGATACCGGACTTTCCGGGGAGCTGTTTTTT. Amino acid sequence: CAISDTGLSGELFF.

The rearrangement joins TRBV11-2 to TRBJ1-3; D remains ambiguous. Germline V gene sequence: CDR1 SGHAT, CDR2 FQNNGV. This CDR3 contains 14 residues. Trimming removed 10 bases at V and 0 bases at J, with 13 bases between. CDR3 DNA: TGTGCCACCCGCGACACTTTCTCTGGAAACACCATATATTTT. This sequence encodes CATRDTFSGNTIYF.

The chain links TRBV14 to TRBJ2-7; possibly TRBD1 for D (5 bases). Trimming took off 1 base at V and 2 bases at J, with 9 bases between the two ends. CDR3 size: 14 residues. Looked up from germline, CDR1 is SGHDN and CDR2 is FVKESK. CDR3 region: CASSQGQLAYEQYF. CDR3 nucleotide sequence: TGTGCCAGCAGCCAAGGACAGCTAGCCTACGAGCAGTACTTC.

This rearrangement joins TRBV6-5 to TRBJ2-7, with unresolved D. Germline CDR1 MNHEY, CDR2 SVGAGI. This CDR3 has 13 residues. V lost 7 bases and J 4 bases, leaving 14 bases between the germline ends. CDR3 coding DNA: TGTGCCAGCACCCCGAGTTTTACGTACGAGCAGTACTTC. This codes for CASTPSFTYEQYF.

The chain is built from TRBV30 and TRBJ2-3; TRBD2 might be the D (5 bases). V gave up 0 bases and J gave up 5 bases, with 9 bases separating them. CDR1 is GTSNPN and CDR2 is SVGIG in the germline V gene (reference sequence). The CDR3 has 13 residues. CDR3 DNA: TGTGCCTGGAGTGTTGAGGGTGGAGATACGCAGTATTTT. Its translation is CAWSVEGGDTQYF.